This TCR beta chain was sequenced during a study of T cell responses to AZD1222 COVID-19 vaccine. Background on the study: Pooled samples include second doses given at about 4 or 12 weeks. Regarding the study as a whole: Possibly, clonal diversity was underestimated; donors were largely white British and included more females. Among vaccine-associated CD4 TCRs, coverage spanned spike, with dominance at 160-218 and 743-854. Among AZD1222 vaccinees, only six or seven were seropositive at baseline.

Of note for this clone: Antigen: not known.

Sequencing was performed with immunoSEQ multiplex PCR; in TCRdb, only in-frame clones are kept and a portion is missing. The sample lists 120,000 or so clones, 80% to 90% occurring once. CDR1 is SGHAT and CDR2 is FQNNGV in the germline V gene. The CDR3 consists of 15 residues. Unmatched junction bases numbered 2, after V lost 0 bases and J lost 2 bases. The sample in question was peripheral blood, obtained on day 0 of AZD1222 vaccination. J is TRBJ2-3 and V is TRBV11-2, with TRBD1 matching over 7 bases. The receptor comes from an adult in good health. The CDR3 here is CASSLDGTATDTQYF. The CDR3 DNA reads TGTGCCAGCAGCTTAGATGGGACAGCCACAGATACGCAGTATTTT.